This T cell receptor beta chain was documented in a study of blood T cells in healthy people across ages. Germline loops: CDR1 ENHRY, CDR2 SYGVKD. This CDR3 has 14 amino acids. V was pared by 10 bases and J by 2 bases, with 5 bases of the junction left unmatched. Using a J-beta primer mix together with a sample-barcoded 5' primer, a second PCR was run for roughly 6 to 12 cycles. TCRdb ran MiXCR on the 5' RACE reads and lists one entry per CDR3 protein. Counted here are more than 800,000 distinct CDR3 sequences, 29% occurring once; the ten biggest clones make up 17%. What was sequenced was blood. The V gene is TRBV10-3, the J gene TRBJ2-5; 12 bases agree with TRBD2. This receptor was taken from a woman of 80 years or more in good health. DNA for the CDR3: TGTGCCACTGGGACTAGCGGGCCTCAAGAGACCCAGTACTTC. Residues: CATGTSGPQETQYF.